This T cell receptor (beta chain) was recovered during a study of T cells after yellow fever vaccination (dated by TCRdb to the late 2010s). For the wider study: Libraries from fractions with low cell numbers were prepared with the SMART-Seq v4 Ultra Low Input RNA kit. To follow T-cell clones before and after both primary and booster YFV17D yellow fever vaccination, bulk TCR alpha and beta repertoires underwent longitudinal sequencing. The cohort comprised two healthy male donors, one aged 18 to 29 and one aged 30 to 40 years. Blood was drawn at multiple timepoints before and after primary and secondary immunization, with bulk PBMC replicates and cell subsets isolated.

Sequencing took place on an Illumina NovaSeq 6000. TCR cDNA was synthesized by 5'RACE template switching, which introduced a universal primer site and unique molecular identifiers. cDNA synthesis was primed from both the TCR alpha and TCR beta constant segments. Library amplification used two PCR steps, and the second PCR step added sample barcodes and sequencing adapters. Sequencing of libraries was performed on Illumina HiSeq 2500 (2x100 bp) or NovaSeq (2x150 bp). In the original analysis: MIGEC was used to demultiplex reads and collapse the reads into UMI consensus sequences, and MiXCR was used for V(D)J alignment. Vaccine-responding clonotypes were identified with edgeR using replicate PBMC samples, with FDR below 0.01 and a log2 fold change above 5 up to day 15 being required. CD4 or CD8 identity was assigned to each bulk clonotype according to whether the clonotype was present at higher abundance in the sequenced CD4 repertoire or the sequenced CD8 repertoire. The public reads were quality trimmed at Q25 with fastp and then assembled into clones with MiXCR by TCRdb, keeping productive beta chains. Under each unique CDR3 protein, matching rows form one entry showing the most common genes and DNA. What appears here as the V and J calls and clone size reflects TCRdb's work, not the paper's. The sample has approximately 330,000 distinct CDR3 sequences on record, about 4% of them singletons. The ten biggest clones cover 20% to 25% of the sample.

From the germline V gene, CDR1 is SGHTA and CDR2 is FQGTGA. The CDR3 measures 15 amino acids from cysteine to phenylalanine. Of the read, only the CDR3 DNA is kept; its 45 bases are in frame from base 1. The junction carries 16 bases between V and J, which are trimmed by 3 bases and 6 bases respectively. The sample's treatment or condition label is to be understood as: live attenuated yellow fever vaccine strain. At each blood-draw timepoint, two biological replicates of bulk PBMCs were collected. PBMCs were isolated from peripheral blood using a standard Ficoll-Paque protocol. TriZol was used to extract RNA from bulk PBMCs, from CD4 and CD8 fractions, and from dextramer-positive and dextramer-negative fractions. This clonotype was counted at least ten times. It lacks a known antigen. Qualities for individual bases were not recorded, and no much larger clone is one base off. Overall study outcomes, separate from this receptor: A small share of clonotypes was detected in both CD4 and CD8 compartments, with the overlap likely arising from convergent recombination. Most clones expanded after primary vaccination were re-detected after the booster (just under 97% of CD4 and around 88% of CD8), suggesting broad memory maintenance. The study included only two donors, which limits how far the findings can be generalized. Because abundant contaminating clonotypes from the bulk population could be contained in FACS-sorted repertoires, computational filtering was required. The secondary T-cell response was found to be weaker but faster than the primary response, with a peak reached on day 5 rather than on day 15.

The receptor chain draws on TRBV7-3 and TRBJ2-3; tentative D gene TRBD2, with 7 bases matching. The clonotype originates from a man aged 18 to 29 who received the YFV17D yellow fever vaccine. The material was PBMCs, obtained 5 days after the yellow fever booster vaccination. DNA sequence: TGTGCCAGCAGCTTTGGCGGGGGCATGGCCGATACGCAGTATTTT. Its protein product is CASSFGGGMADTQYF.